What follows is one TCR beta chain and its context. Germline V lookup: CDR1 WSHSY, CDR2 SAAADI. Trimming took off 3 bases at V and 8 bases at J, with 5 bases between the two ends. This CDR3 comprises 11 residues. The data derive from a study of T cells in Graves' hyperthyroidism and ophthalmopathy. Diagnosis of hyperthyroidism was new in patients aged 18 to 65, and its duration was under 2 months. The CDR3 regions of TCR beta were amplified from RNA transcripts. Researchers ran a first-round RT-PCR on the TCR CDR3 using the HTBI primer set. TCRdb analysed the multiplex PCR reads with MiXCR anew, one entry per CDR3 protein. The sample records about 740,000 distinct CDR3 sequences, 14% being singletons.

The source of this sequence is a woman aged 18-30 years with Graves' hyperthyroidism. The V gene is TRBV10-2, the J gene TRBJ2-1; D uncertain. What was sequenced was blood. The CDR3 coding sequence is TGCGCCAGCAGTGATGGGTATGAGCAGTTCTTC. It is translated as CASSDGYEQFF.